This T cell receptor beta chain was sequenced during a study of patients and donors after allogeneic stem cell transplantation. TCRdb called the RT-PCR reads again in MiXCR, with one record for every CDR3 protein. The sample includes about 110,000 distinct CDR3 sequences, approximately 40% seen only once; the top ten take around 25%. Germline V gene data show CDR1 as DFQATT and CDR2 as SNEGSKA (reference sequence). This CDR3 contains 13 residues. The V end was cut by 5 bases, the J end by 2 bases, with 10 bases between. This clonotype was observed a handful of times. The J gene is TRBJ1-3, the V gene TRBV20-1; possible D gene TRBD1, 6 bases. Sequenced sample: blood, either unsorted or a sorted T cell fraction (not recorded which). The sequence was collected from a human donor who was either an allogeneic HSCT recipient or a stem cell or donor lymphocyte infusion donor (not recorded which). It is not recorded whose cells these are; they may come from a transplant donor. Here the CDR3 DNA reads TGCAGTGCTCCTACAGGGCCTGGAAACACCATATATTTT. Its translation is CSAPTGPGNTIYF.